The source of this TCR beta chain is a study of blood T cell repertoires in COVID-19. The wider study: Samples taken during acute and convalescent COVID-19 were collected in the United States, Italy and Spain. From T cells, B-cell-depleted T cells, or PBMCs came the material, which was cDNA or gDNA.

Original processing methods: Quantification of nucleated cells was approximated via reference gene primer amplification. Profiling relied on immunoSEQ multiplex PCR, and the TCRdb table lists in-frame clones only, not all of them. That table supplies the V and J calls and clone size; D and trimming were determined from the DNA. The table includes more than 250,000 clones, roughly nine tenths detected once. CDR3 length: 15 residues. Trimming removed 5 bases from V and 0 bases from J, with 12 bases in between. Germline CDR1 is KGHSH and CDR2 is LQKENI. In assigning cohorts, the study relied on participant-reported clinical history.

The genes are TRBV18 and TRBJ2-3, with TRBD1 as a possible D gene (5 bases). Sample: PBMCs or T cells enriched from blood (not recorded which). The source of this sequence is a woman in her 30s who had recovered from COVID-19. CDR3 sequence reads: CASSWGRTSTDTQYF. The CDR3 region has the DNA TGTGCCAGCTCATGGGGCAGGACAAGCACAGATACGCAGTATTTT.